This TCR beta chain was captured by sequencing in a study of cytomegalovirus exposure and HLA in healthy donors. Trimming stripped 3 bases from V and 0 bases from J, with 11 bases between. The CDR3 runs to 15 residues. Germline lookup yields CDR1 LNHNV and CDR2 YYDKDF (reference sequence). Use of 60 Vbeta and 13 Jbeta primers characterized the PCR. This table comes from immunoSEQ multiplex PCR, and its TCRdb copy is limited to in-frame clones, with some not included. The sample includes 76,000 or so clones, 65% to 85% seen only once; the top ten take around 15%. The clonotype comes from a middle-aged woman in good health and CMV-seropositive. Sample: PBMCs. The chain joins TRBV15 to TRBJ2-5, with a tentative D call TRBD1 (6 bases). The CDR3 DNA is TGTGCCACCAGCAGCGGACAGATGTACCAAGAGACCCAGTACTTC. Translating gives CATSSGQMYQETQYF.